This T cell receptor (beta chain) is drawn from a study of technical replicates of blood from a handful of donors. Profiling relied on immunoSEQ multiplex PCR, and the TCRdb table lists in-frame clones only, not all of them. The sample lists about 76,000 clones, nearly 98% occurring once. Germline CDR1 is SEHNR and CDR2 is FQNEAQ (reference sequence). The V segment lost 5 bases and the J segment 5 bases; nucleotides outside the gene matches: 17. CDR3 length equals 17 residues. This sequence originates from a human donor in good health. Sample: T cells isolated from PBMCs. V is TRBV7-9 and J is TRBJ1-2, with 7 nucleotides matching TRBD1. The CDR3 reads CASSDPGTAIISYGYTF. The CDR3 DNA sequence: TGTGCCAGCAGCGACCCGGGGACAGCTATTATCTCTTATGGCTACACCTTC.